This paragraph reports one T cell receptor (beta chain). Its antigen is unknown. This entry is derived from a study of T cells in localized non-small cell lung cancer. Findings and limits, study-wide: There were a median around 57 of the top 100 tumor clones appearing in adjacent lung. Overall survival was longer when the density of T cells in the blood was higher.

Trimming removed 4 bases from V and 4 bases from J, with 12 bases in between. Germline V lookup: CDR1 MGHRA, CDR2 YSYEKL. This CDR3 contains 14 residues. Clones were read by immunoSEQ multiplex PCR, and TCRdb kept only the in-frame ones, dropping some. The sample lists 45,000 to 60,000 clones; around four fifths were seen once. Material: peripheral blood, obtained before any cancer treatment. The chain combines TRBV4-1 with TRBJ2-3; the D is unclear. The origin of this receptor is a female donor of 60 years or more with stage II squamous cell lung carcinoma. This CDR3 is CASSPDMTPDTQYF. In nucleotides, the CDR3 is TGCGCCAGCAGCCCCGACATGACCCCAGATACGCAGTATTTT.